These 30 T cell receptor beta chains share one sample of origin, sequenced in a study of blood T cell repertoires in COVID-19 (dated by TCRdb to 2020 to 2021). The receptor library was made with the immunoSEQ multiplex PCR assay. Not all clones reach the TCRdb copy of this immuneACCESS table, which keeps in-frame sequences only. Checked studies attribute under half of the gap to unresolved V genes and leave the rest unexplained. The sample table holds some 460,000 clones, of which around 87% were seen once. The ten largest make up 0.7% of the sample. Sample: PBMCs or T cells enriched from blood (not recorded which). These receptors were taken from a woman aged 18-29 years who had recovered from COVID-19.

This clone was seen just once. The genes are TRBV11-3 and TRBJ2-1; TRBD1 might be the D (5 bases). Germline lookup yields CDR1 SGHNT and CDR2 YENEEA. The CDR3 runs to 15 residues. Trimming took 0 bases from V and 6 from J, leaving 12 bases between them. CDR3 region: CASSLDQGRFNEQFF. DNA for the CDR3: TGTGCCAGCAGCTTAGATCAGGGAAGGTTCAATGAGCAGTTCTTC.

This clone showed up just a few times. This chain joins TRBV11-2 and TRBJ1-3; weak D call: TRBD1 (6 bases). Germline values: CDR1 SGHAT, CDR2 FQNNGV. V was clipped by 0 bases and J by 5 bases, with 23 bases between them. The CDR3 consists of 19 residues. CDR3 residues: CASSLEAGAGRLARNTIYF. The CDR3 nucleotides read TGTGCCAGCAGCTTAGAGGCGGGGGCAGGAAGGCTTGCACGAAACACCATATATTTT.

The V and J genes are TRBV19 and TRBJ1-2; D is unresolved. CDR3 length equals 13 residues. V was clipped by 7 bases and J by 5 bases, with 14 bases between them. Per germline, CDR1 LNHDA and CDR2 SQIVND (reference sequence). The CDR3 coding sequence is TGTGCCAGTATATCGTGCGGTGGGTATGGCTACACCTTC. It yields the protein CASISCGGYGYTF.

The rearrangement joins TRBV6-4 to TRBJ2-1; 7 bases line up with TRBD2. V gave up 5 bases and J gave up 3 bases; unmatched junction bases: 7. The CDR3 is 15 residues long. CDR1 MRHNA and CDR2 SNTAGT come from the germline V gene. The CDR3 region has the DNA TGTGCCAGCAGTAGGAGCGGGGCCAACTACAATGAGCAGTTCTTC. It codes for CASSRSGANYNEQFF.

V and J are TRBV5-1 and TRBJ2-3; TRBD1 might be the D (6 bases). V was shortened by 1 base and J by 5 bases, with 14 bases between the two germline ends. The CDR3 is 15 amino acids. Germline assignment: CDR1 SGHRS and CDR2 YFSETQ. This CDR3 is CASSLNRENGDTQYF. The DNA for the CDR3 is TGCGCCAGCAGCTTGAACAGGGAAAACGGAGATACGCAGTATTTT.

DNA for the CDR3: TGTGCCACCAGTGAGACCAGGGAACCGTTATCAACTAATGAAAAACTGTTTTTT. Protein sequence: CATSETREPLSTNEKLFF. The chain couples TRBV24-1 to TRBJ1-4; possible D gene TRBD1, 5 bases. Trimming left V 4 bases short and J 0 bases short, with 17 bases between. CDR3 length: 18 amino acids. CDR1 KGHDR and CDR2 SFDVKD come from the germline V gene.

This chain joins TRBV19 and TRBJ2-3; D is perhaps TRBD2 (5 bases). From germline, CDR1 is LNHDA and CDR2 SQIVND (reference sequence). This CDR3 region has 13 residues. V was clipped by 6 bases and J by 6 bases, with 13 bases between them. Written as DNA, the CDR3 is TGTGCCAGTAGCGTACGTACTAGGGATACGCAGTATTTT. It codes for CASSVRTRDTQYF.

This clone was found once. This chain joins TRBV5-1 and TRBJ2-1, with 11 bases matching TRBD1. Germline CDR1 reads SGHRS; CDR2 reads YFSETQ. This CDR3 is 17 amino acids long. Losses at the gene ends were 0 bases for V and 4 bases for J; bases not matched to a gene: 6. The CDR3 bases are TGCGCCAGCAGCTTGGGGTCGGGGACAGGGGGTTACAATGAGCAGTTCTTC. Translated, it gives CASSLGSGTGGYNEQFF.

The genes are TRBV3-1 (or the pseudogene TRBV3-2) and TRBJ2-2; D gene ambiguous. Germline CDR1 and CDR2: LGHDT and YNNKEL (reference sequence). Trimming stripped 0 bases from V and 8 bases from J, with 4 bases between. The CDR3 is made up of 12 amino acids. CDR3 DNA sequence: TGTGCCAGCAGCCAAGAGACAGGGGAGCTGTTTTTT. It is translated as CASSQETGELFF.

The chain combines TRBV2 with TRBJ2-2; maybe TRBD2 (5 bases). Between the trimmed V and J ends, which lost 7 bases and 2 bases, there was a span of 11 bases. The germline V gene has CDR1 SNHLY and CDR2 FYNNEI. The CDR3 length is 14 residues. CDR3 loop: CASITSSNTGELFF. The CDR3 coding sequence is TGTGCCAGCATAACTAGTTCCAACACCGGGGAGCTGTTTTTT. Variable domain in full (rest from reference TRBV2 and TRBJ2-2): EPEVTQTPSHQVTQMGQEVILRCVPISNHLYFYWYRQILGQKVEFLVSFYNNEISEKSEIFDDQFSVERPDGSNFTLKIRSTKLEDSAMYFCASITSSNTGELFFGEGSRLTVL.

The chain couples TRBV19 to TRBJ1-2, with a tentative D call TRBD1 (6 bases). V was trimmed by 9 bases and J by 8 bases, leaving 25 bases between them. The CDR3 sequence is 15 residues long. Germline V CDR1 and CDR2: LNHDA, SQIVND (reference sequence). CDR3 sequence (DNA): TGTGCCAGCGTCGACCGGGCAGGGGTACCTACCGGCTACACCTTC. This sequence encodes CASVDRAGVPTGYTF.

The chain recombines TRBV29-1 with TRBJ1-1; D remains ambiguous. Trimming pared 5 bases from V and 5 bases from J, leaving 12 bases between. This CDR3 is 12 amino acids long. Germline-derived CDR1 and CDR2 are SQVTM and ANQGSEA. CDR3 sequence reads: CSVYDISTEAFF. The CDR3 DNA reads TGCAGCGTTTACGACATTTCAACTGAAGCTTTCTTT.

This chain links TRBV15 with TRBJ2-1; a weak D match, TRBD1 (5 bases). Germline V gene sequence: CDR1 LNHNV, CDR2 YYDKDF (reference sequence). V lost 1 base to trimming and J lost 7 bases, with 11 bases between them. This CDR3 has 14 amino acids. The CDR3 region has the DNA TGTGCCACCAGCAGAGGACAGTTTCGGAATGAGCAGTTCTTC. This encodes CATSRGQFRNEQFF. The variable domain in full, completed from reference TRBV15 and TRBJ2-1, reads DAMVIQNPRYQVTQFGKPVTLSCSQTLNHNVMYWYQQKSSQAPKLLFHYYDKDFNNEADTPDNFQSRRPNTSFCFLDIRSPGLGDTAMYLCATSRGQFRNEQFFGPGTRLTVL.

The chain is built from TRBV27 and TRBJ2-7; D uncertain. Trimming stripped 6 bases from V and 7 bases from J, with 19 bases between. The CDR3 has 14 amino acids. In germline, CDR1 is MNHEY, CDR2 SMNVEV (reference sequence). In DNA, the CDR3 is TGTGCCAGCAGACCCACTCCAATAGATTGGGAGCAGTACTTC. Protein: CASRPTPIDWEQYF.

The genes are TRBV7-7 and TRBJ2-7; 9 nucleotides line up with TRBD1. V dropped 4 bases and J dropped 0; count of bases not matched to a gene: 4. The CDR3 runs 15 residues. CDR1 is SSHAT, CDR2 FNYEAQ, per germline (reference sequence). The CDR3 here is CASSSGTGISYEQYF. CDR3 DNA sequence: TGTGCCAGCAGCTCCGGGACAGGGATCTCCTACGAGCAGTACTTC.

The chain couples TRBV7-3 to TRBJ1-1; 8 bases line up with TRBD1. Germline V gene lookup returns CDR1 SGHTA and CDR2 FQGTGA. V was clipped by 1 base and J by 5 bases; unmatched bases: 6. CDR3 size: 15 residues. CDR3 amino acids: CASSLNQGAWTEAFF. CDR3 nucleotide sequence: TGTGCCAGCAGCTTAAACCAGGGGGCTTGGACTGAAGCTTTCTTT.

J is TRBJ2-7 and V is TRBV6-5; 8 bases match TRBD1. V was clipped by 6 bases and J by 3 bases; unmatched bases: 7. This CDR3 contains 14 residues. Germline-derived CDR1 and CDR2 are MNHEY and SVGAGI. CDR3 residues: CASRDLTGDYEQYF. The CDR3 DNA reads as TGTGCCAGCAGGGATCTGACAGGGGACTACGAGCAGTACTTC.

This rearrangement joins TRBV29-1 to TRBJ1-1; D unresolved. CDR1 is SQVTM, CDR2 ANQGSEA, per germline. This CDR3 comprises 13 residues. The V end was cut by 7 bases, the J end by 3 bases, with 15 bases between. CDR3 DNA sequence: TGCAGCGCTGGAGGGTATTTGGACACTGAAGCTTTCTTT. This encodes CSAGGYLDTEAFF.

The chain couples TRBV7-9 to TRBJ1-1, with 11 nucleotides matching TRBD1. The germline V gene has CDR1 SEHNR and CDR2 FQNEAQ (reference sequence). J gave up 6 bases and V 5 bases, and 5 bases lay outside the gene matches. The CDR3 is made up of 14 amino acids. This CDR3 is CASSPGQGAPEAFF. The CDR3 DNA follows: TGTGCCAGCAGCCCCGGACAGGGGGCGCCTGAAGCTTTCTTT.

J is TRBJ2-7 and V is TRBV3-1 (or the pseudogene TRBV3-2); possibly TRBD2 for D (6 bases). V was trimmed by 2 bases and J by 3 bases, leaving 17 bases between them. CDR3 length equals 16 residues. The germline gives CDR1 LGHDT, CDR2 YNNKEL (reference sequence). The CDR3 region has the DNA TGTGCCAGCAGCCAACCCCGAAGGAGGGGCGACTACGAGCAGTACTTC. Its translation: CASSQPRRRGDYEQYF.

The gene calls are TRBV7-9 and TRBJ1-3; D unresolved. The germline V and J ends were trimmed by 5 bases and 7 bases, with 6 bases remaining between them. The length of the CDR3 is 11 residues. Germline V gene data show CDR1 as SEHNR and CDR2 as FQNEAQ (reference sequence). The DNA for the CDR3 is TGTGCCAGCAGCGCTAAGAACACCATATATTTT. Translated, it gives CASSAKNTIYF.

The chain carries TRBV10-3 and TRBJ2-3; 9 positions match TRBD2. The germline V gene has CDR1 ENHRY and CDR2 SYGVKD. There are 16 residues in the CDR3. With 0 bases clipped from V and 5 bases from J, the junction kept 6 bases outside the gene matches. CDR3 nucleotides: TGTGCCATCAGTGAGTCAGGGCGGGGGGGCCTAGATACGCAGTATTTT. Translated, it gives CAISESGRGGLDTQYF.

The V and J genes are TRBV6-2 or TRBV6-3 and TRBJ2-1; 7 nucleotides align to TRBD1. V trimming: 5 bases; J trimming: 9 bases; junction bases outside the gene matches: 4. CDR3 length: 12 amino acids. Germline V gives CDR1 MNHEY, CDR2 SVGEGT. CDR3 DNA: TGTGCCAGCAGTATACAGGGGCGTGAGCAGTTCTTC. Translating gives CASSIQGREQFF.

This clone was found once. The chain is built from TRBV7-6 and TRBJ2-5, with D unclear. The CDR3 consists of 12 residues. Germline lookup yields CDR1 SGHVS and CDR2 FNYEAQ. Trimming pared 5 bases from V and 4 bases from J, leaving 8 bases between. CDR3 nucleotides: TGTGCCAGCAGCCCCCCACTAGAGACCCAGTACTTC. This sequence encodes CASSPPLETQYF.

The chain has TRBV6-5 and TRBJ2-7, with D possibly TRBD2 on 5 matching bases. There are 15 residues in the CDR3. Germline CDR1 and CDR2: MNHEY and SVGAGI. Trimming took off 7 bases at V and 0 bases at J, with 16 bases between the two ends. The CDR3 nucleotides read TGTGCCAGCAAGAAGTCAACCGGGGACTCCTACGAGCAGTACTTC. This codes for CASKKSTGDSYEQYF.

The chain is built from TRBV3-1 (or the pseudogene TRBV3-2) and TRBJ1-5; D remains unclear. Germline values: CDR1 LGHDT, CDR2 YNNKEL (reference sequence). V was cut by 6 bases and J by 3 bases, with 12 bases left in between. The CDR3 sequence is 14 residues long. The CDR3 region is CASSRDTTNQPQHF. The CDR3 nucleotides read TGTGCCAGCAGTCGTGACACGACCAATCAGCCCCAGCATTTT.

The chain employs TRBV27 and TRBJ1-5; D perhaps matches TRBD1 (6 bases). Germline-derived CDR1 and CDR2 are MNHEY and SMNVEV (reference sequence). CDR3 length: 15 amino acids. Trimming took 2 bases from V and 4 from J, leaving 12 bases between them. The CDR3 spells CASSLGGIGNQPQHF. The CDR3 nucleotides are TGTGCCAGCAGTTTAGGGGGCATAGGGAATCAGCCCCAGCATTTT.

The chain joins TRBV27 to TRBJ1-6; 7 bases fit TRBD1. V dropped 5 bases and J dropped 6; count of bases not matched to a gene: 7. The length of the CDR3 is 15 residues. Germline assignment: CDR1 MNHEY and CDR2 SMNVEV (reference sequence). CDR3 sequence reads: CASSLQWDSNSPLHF. For the CDR3, the DNA is TGTGCCAGCAGTCTACAATGGGACAGTAATTCACCCCTCCACTTT.

This clone was found once. The J gene is TRBJ2-2, the V gene TRBV12-3 or TRBV12-4, with D unresolved. The V gene lost 5 bases and the J gene lost 12 bases, with 16 bases spanning the gap. The CDR3 is 13 amino acids. The CDR3 sequence is CASSPREWAQLFF. The CDR3 DNA sequence: TGTGCCAGCAGTCCCCGCGAGTGGGCCCAGCTGTTTTTT.

This clone was detected once. The rearrangement links TRBV27 to TRBJ2-1; the D gene is possibly TRBD2 (5 bases). This CDR3 is built from 15 residues. Germline V gives CDR1 MNHEY, CDR2 SMNVEV (reference sequence). Trimming left V 2 bases short and J 4 bases short, with 12 bases between. CDR3 in amino acids: CASSLSTSAYNEQFF. As DNA, the CDR3 is TGTGCCAGCAGTTTAAGCACTAGTGCATACAATGAGCAGTTCTTC.